This TCR beta chain appears in the sequencing data of a study of cytomegalovirus exposure and HLA in healthy donors. As to this clone: Its antigen is undetermined.

This table comes from immunoSEQ multiplex PCR, and its TCRdb copy is limited to in-frame clones, with some not included. Of 20,000 to 25,000 clones detected, approximately 96% appear once; the ten largest clones hold 9.5% to 10%. Study observations and caveats: Reported results showed that the classifier diagnosed cytomegalovirus status with high specificity and sensitivity.

Deletions cut 4 bases from V and 1 base from J, with 14 bases between. Germline CDR1 MGHRA, CDR2 YSYEKL. This CDR3 is built from 17 residues. The sample comprised PBMCs. The receptor was derived from a man aged 25-40 years in good health and CMV-seropositive. The chain is built from TRBV4-1 and TRBJ2-6; D gene unclear. As DNA, the CDR3 is TGCGCCAGCAGCCTAAGTCCGACGAGGTCTGGGGCCAACGTCCTGACTTTC. Translated: CASSLSPTRSGANVLTF.